This TCR beta chain is from a study of blood T cell repertoires in COVID-19. Study-level background: Samples came from the United States, Italy and Spain, spanning acute and convalescent COVID-19. Sources were T cells, B-cell-depleted T cells, or PBMCs; the material itself was cDNA or gDNA.

Original methodology: Amplification of reference gene primers was used by the study to estimate nucleated cell counts. The assay was immunoSEQ multiplex PCR, and TCRdb's table has in-frame clones only and misses some. The V and J calls and clone size come from that table; D and trimming were worked out from the DNA. The sample lists about 190,000 clones, roughly 89% seen once, with roughly 0.6% in the top ten. Germline-derived CDR1 and CDR2 are SGHVS and FQNEAQ. This CDR3 spans 17 amino acids. With V trimmed by 3 bases and J by 4 bases, 10 bases remained unmatched. This TCR came from a man aged 50 or older with acute or convalescent COVID-19. The sample was peripheral blood. The genes are TRBV7-8 and TRBJ2-3; 10 nucleotides agree with TRBD2. The CDR3 region is CASSLTLAGEVSDTQYF. CDR3 nucleotide sequence: TGTGCCAGCAGCTTGACGCTAGCGGGGGAGGTATCAGATACGCAGTATTTT.